The clone carrying this T cell receptor (beta chain) was seen just once. The record originates from a study of T cell changes during pregnancy in multiple sclerosis. The protocol was immunoSEQ multiplex PCR, while the TCRdb copy is restricted to in-frame clones and leaves out a portion. The sample holds over 45,000 clones, 80% to 95% seen once. V gave up 6 bases and J gave up 1 base, with 16 bases separating them. This CDR3 region has 15 residues. Germline loops: CDR1 MNHNY, CDR2 SVGAGI (reference sequence). The specimen comprised peripheral blood, sampled in the third trimester of pregnancy. This receptor was identified in a female donor with multiple sclerosis, enrolled in a pregnancy study. The chain has TRBV6-6 and TRBJ2-7, with a possible D match to TRBD2 (6 bases). CDR3 nucleotides: TGTGCCAGCAGCCCGGGGACTTCCAGATCCTACGAGCAGTACTTC. Its protein product is CASSPGTSRSYEQYF.